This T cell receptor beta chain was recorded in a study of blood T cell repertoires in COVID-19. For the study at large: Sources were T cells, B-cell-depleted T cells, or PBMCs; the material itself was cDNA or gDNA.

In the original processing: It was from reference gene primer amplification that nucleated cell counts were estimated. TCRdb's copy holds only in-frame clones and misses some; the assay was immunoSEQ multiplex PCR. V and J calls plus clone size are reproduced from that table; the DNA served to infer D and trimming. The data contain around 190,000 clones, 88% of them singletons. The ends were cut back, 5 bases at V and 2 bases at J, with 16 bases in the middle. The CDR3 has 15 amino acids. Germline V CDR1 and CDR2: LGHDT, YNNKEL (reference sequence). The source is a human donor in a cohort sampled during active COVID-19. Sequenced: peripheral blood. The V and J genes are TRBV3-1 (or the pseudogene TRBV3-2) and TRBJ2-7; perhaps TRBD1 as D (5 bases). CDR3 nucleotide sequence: TGTGCCAGCAGCTCAGGGAAGCAGGTCCCCTACGAGCAGTACTTC. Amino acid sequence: CASSSGKQVPYEQYF.